This T cell receptor beta chain appears in the sequencing data of a study of Ad26.COV2.S vaccination and SARS-CoV-2 variants (dated by TCRdb to 2020 to 2023). At the level of the whole study: Vaccine-arm donors were drawn from COV1001, a multicentre, randomized, double-blind, placebo-controlled phase I-IIa trial of Ad26.COV2.S in healthy adults. Ad26.COV2.S was administered intramuscularly at 5 x 10^10 or 1 x 10^11 viral particles, either as a single shot or as two shots given 56 days apart. The specificity and breadth of SARS-CoV-2-reactive T cell receptors after Ad26.COV2.S vaccination were assessed by TCRbeta repertoire sequencing. A total of approximately 30 samples were included in the TCR-sequenced set, comprising about 20 Ad26.COV2.S vaccine recipients, 5 placebo recipients and 8 SARS-CoV-2 convalescent individuals. Participants in the trial were split at random into five groups of five each, receiving low-dose or high-dose Ad26.COV2.S once or twice, or else placebo on both occasions. Investigators remained blinded to trial group allocation during experiments and outcome assessment. General findings and caveats noted by the study authors: Comparable non-spike TCR breadth was observed between vaccine and placebo recipients, consistent with only spike being contained in the vaccine. Compared with placebo recipients, Ad26.COV2.S recipients showed higher spike-specific TCR breadth (P = 0.0014). It was noted by the authors that total T cell responses may have been underestimated by the TCR breadth and depth analyses. After vaccination, substantial breadth of spike-specific CD8+ and CD4+ T cell responses was reported. Comparing responses between vaccine doses or regimens was not something the study was powered to do.

The immunoSEQ Assay was the method used to sequence TCRbeta CDR3 regions. After extraction, genomic DNA underwent amplification by bias-controlled multiplex PCR, followed by high-throughput sequencing. Per the original workflow: To quantify the absolute abundance of each unique TCRbeta CDR3 region, sequences were collapsed and filtered. Usable DNA was measured by amplifying reference genes present in all nucleated cells, and TCRbeta template counts were normalized to that usable DNA to estimate T cell fraction. Repertoire TCRs were annotated as SARS-CoV-2-specific by exact matching of V gene, CDR3 amino acid sequence and J gene to a known reactive TCR set. The reference SARS-CoV-2 TCR set was obtained from MIRA and was filtered for enrichment in COVID-19-positive ImmuneCODE repertoires, whereby public or cross-reactive TCRs were removed. Drawing on the MIRA antigens, annotated TCRs were analysed further at the level of specific ORF or position within ORF. Breadth was defined as the number of annotated unique rearrangements divided by the total number of unique productive rearrangements, and depth was defined as the summed frequency of the annotated unique rearrangements. Group comparisons of TCR breadth used two-sided Wilcoxon rank-sum tests. TCRdb obtained this table from immuneACCESS and retained in-frame rearrangements with V and J assigned. These tables miss some clones; where compared with another copy, unresolved V genes account for less than half of the shortfall, and the remainder is unexplained. The V and J calls and clone size come from that table; D and trimming were worked out from the DNA. Recorded for this sample are fewer than 800,000 clones; roughly 90% of them occurred a single time. The ten most abundant clones make up approximately 1.5% of the sample.

CDR1 SGHAT and CDR2 FQNNGV are derived from the germline V gene. Between the V and J ends, shortened by 3 bases and 8 bases respectively, the junction contains 14 bases. The CDR3 runs 14 amino acids, cysteine and phenylalanine included. The read is trimmed to its CDR3 DNA, 42 bases read in frame from base 1. This specimen's treatment or condition label, interpreted: 15 to 20 received Ad26.COV2.S at low or high dose, single or two shots; roughly five received placebo; per-sample allocation not given. For vaccine and placebo recipients, the sequenced repertoires came from samples collected on day 63 after the first injection. In Cohort 1b, 20 to 25 adults aged 18-55 years were enrolled at a single site in Boston, USA, between 29 July and 7 August 2020. As a vaccine, Ad26.COV2.S was a replication-incompetent adenovirus type 26 vector that expressed a prefusion-stabilized SARS-CoV-2 spike protein derived from the original Wuhan strain.

In the case of this clone: This receptor's antigen is unknown. Per-base qualities were not stored, and no clone one base away is much larger.

Sample: peripheral blood, taken in a trial of Ad26.COV2.S vaccine versus placebo. This clonotype was sampled from a person between 18 and 60 years old who received the Ad26.COV2.S COVID-19 vaccine or a placebo. The chain uses TRBV11-2 and TRBJ2-4, and the D gene may be TRBD2, 6 bases matching. Here the CDR3 is given as CASSLGGLRDIQYF. The DNA reads as follows: TGTGCCAGCAGCTTGGGGGGACTTCGGGACATTCAGTACTTC.